This TCR beta chain stems from a study of blood T cell repertoires in COVID-19 (dated by TCRdb to about 2020). About the full investigation: Collaborator samples came from the United States, Italy and Spain and covered acute and convalescent phases of COVID-19. Where available, HLA class I and class II types were taken from metadata supplied by the sample provider and were not determined by assay-based typing. The material from the prospective study consisted of cDNA or gDNA derived from T cells, B-cell-depleted T cells, or PBMCs. The sample metadata nearly always contained a de-identified subject ID, COVID-19 status, age in years and sex. The repertoires were released in a freely available public database meant as a resource for research on the immune response to SARS-CoV-2. Subjects who had been exposed to COVID-19, were actively infected with it, or had recovered from it provided the deeply sampled blood TCRbeta repertoires that made up the dataset. The samples were drawn from the first 160 participants of the ongoing ImmuneRACE study and from 1,254 subjects provided by 6 global collaborators. Summary of the overall study and its limitations: Clinical and demographic metadata were provided uncurated, with the amount varying by source and participant.

Whole blood was collected in K2EDTA tubes by collaborating institutions according to the institutions' own protocols. For TCRbeta analysis, collaborators shipped samples as frozen whole blood, isolated PBMCs, or DNA extracted from either of those sample types. Remarks on this clone: Its antigen is still unknown. No base quality information exists; no much larger clone differs at one position.

The immunoSEQ Assay, a bias-controlled multiplex PCR, was used to amplify TCRbeta CDR3 regions from genomic DNA. On the authors' methods: The number of nucleated cells in each sample was estimated by amplification of reference gene primers within the assay. To quantify the absolute abundance of each unique TCRbeta CDR3 rearrangement, sequence reads were collapsed and filtered. Productive Simpson clonality was computed per sample as the square root of Simpson's diversity index over productive rearrangements. Not all clones reach the TCRdb copy of this immuneACCESS table, which keeps in-frame sequences only. Checked studies attribute under half of the gap to unresolved V genes and leave the rest unexplained. The DNA was the basis for D and trimming; V, J and clone size are from that table. The sample table holds about 50,000 clones, of which 77% were seen once. The ten largest clonotypes hold about 39% of the sample.

Material: peripheral blood. The origin of this receptor is an older man with active or convalescent COVID-19.

For the CDR3, the sequence is CASSPWSTEETQYF. The sequenced DNA is TGCGCCAGCAGCCCGTGGAGTACCGAAGAGACCCAGTACTTC. The chain joins TRBV5-1 to TRBJ2-5; no D gene is confidently identified. Trimming costs V 4 bases and J 3 bases, and their ends lie 13 bases apart. The germline V gene supplies CDR1 SGHRS and CDR2 YFSETQ. From the cysteine up to the phenylalanine, the CDR3 has a length of 14 residues. Only the CDR3 DNA is retained, 42 bases long and in frame from the first base. The full variable domain, completed from the reference TRBV5-1 and TRBJ2-5 proteins outside the CDR3, reads KAGVTQTPRYLIKTRGQQVTLSCSPISGHRSVSWYQQTPGQGLQFLFEYFSETQRNKGNFPGRFSGRQFSNSRSEMNVSTLELGDSALYLCASSPWSTEETQYFGPGTRLLVL.